A single sample is the source of the 19 T cell receptor beta chains below, sequenced in a study of control samples from healthy donors and cancer patients. Libraries were prepared by immunoSEQ multiplex PCR; TCRdb keeps only in-frame clonotypes and omits some of them. The sample has about 160,000 clones; 96% are singletons. Sequencing used blood. The receptors stem from a woman aged 25-40 years in good health.

The chain is built from TRBV27 and TRBJ1-1; TRBD1 matches 8 bases. Trimming cost V 3 bases and J 1 base; bases outside gene matches: 13. The germline V gene has CDR1 MNHEY and CDR2 SMNVEV (reference sequence). The CDR3 loop spans 18 amino acids. CDR3 amino acids: CASSLGTGQGGWNTEAFF. The CDR3, as DNA: TGTGCCAGCAGTTTGGGGACTGGACAGGGAGGATGGAACACTGAAGCTTTCTTT.

This chain links TRBV5-1 with TRBJ2-7; TRBD2 might be the D (6 bases). Germline CDR1 reads SGHRS; CDR2 reads YFSETQ. Trimming pared 0 bases from V and 6 bases from J, leaving 7 bases between. This CDR3 contains 12 residues. The CDR3 here is CASSLGGGEQYF. The CDR3 DNA reads TGCGCCAGCAGCTTGGGGGGAGGCGAGCAGTACTTC.

The J gene is TRBJ1-5, the V gene TRBV4-1; TRBD1 might be the D (6 bases). The V gene lost 0 bases and the J gene lost 1 base, with 10 bases spanning the gap. CDR1 and CDR2 (germline): MGHRA, YSYEKL. The CDR3 sequence is 16 residues long. CDR3 sequence reads: CASSQDPGASNQPQHF. CDR3 nucleotides: TGCGCCAGCAGCCAAGATCCAGGGGCAAGCAATCAGCCCCAGCATTTT.

The V and J genes are TRBV28 and TRBJ1-4, with a weak D call TRBD1 (5 bases). Looked up from germline, CDR1 is MDHEN and CDR2 is SYDVKM. V was pared by 8 bases and J by 7 bases, with 14 bases between. CDR3 size: 13 residues. CDR3 sequence (DNA): TGTGCCAGCCTCCTGGGGGGGAGTGAAAAACTGTTTTTT. Encoded protein: CASLLGGSEKLFF.

In its sample, this clone was seen once. The CDR3 nucleotides read TGTGCCAGCAGCACGGGACTACCGAGCTCCTACGAGCAGTACTTC. Its protein product is CASSTGLPSSYEQYF. The V gene is TRBV28, the J gene TRBJ2-7; 7 bases line up with TRBD2. Trimming at V came to 6 bases and at J to 0 bases, leaving 8 bases not matched to a gene. The CDR3 contains 15 residues. Germline V lookup: CDR1 MDHEN, CDR2 SYDVKM. The whole variable domain, filled in from reference TRBV28 and TRBJ2-7, reads DVKVTQSSRYLVKRTGEKVFLECVQDMDHENMFWYRQDPGLGLRLIYFSYDVKMKEKGDIPEGYSVSREKKERFSLILESASTNQTSMYLCASSTGLPSSYEQYFGPGTRLTVT.

This rearrangement joins TRBV18 to TRBJ2-1; possibly TRBD1 or TRBD2 for D (5 bases each). Germline-derived CDR1 and CDR2 are KGHSH and LQKENI. V shed 4 bases and J shed 3 bases, with 10 bases lying between them. The CDR3 runs to 14 residues. The CDR3 sequence: CASSQRDHYNEQFF. The CDR3 nucleotides read TGTGCCAGCTCACAAAGGGACCACTACAATGAGCAGTTCTTC.

V is TRBV5-4 and J is TRBJ2-1; 10 bases are shared with TRBD2. CDR1 is SGHNT, CDR2 YYREEE, per germline (reference sequence). The CDR3 has 16 amino acids. The V segment lost 1 base and the J segment 1 base; nucleotides outside the gene matches: 2. CDR3 loop: CASSLTSGASYNEQFF. The CDR3 nucleotides read TGTGCCAGCAGCTTGACTAGCGGGGCTTCCTACAATGAGCAGTTCTTC. Drawing the rest from reference TRBV5-4 and TRBJ2-1, the complete variable domain is ETGVTQSPTHLIKTRGQQVTLRCSSQSGHNTVSWYQQALGQGPQFIFQYYREEENGRGNFPPRFSGLQFPNYSSELNVNALELDDSALYLCASSLTSGASYNEQFFGPGTRLTVL.

The chain employs TRBV30 and TRBJ2-7, with a possible D match to TRBD2 (6 bases). CDR3 length: 14 amino acids. V was trimmed by 6 bases and J by 4 bases, leaving 19 bases between them. Germline assignment: CDR1 GTSNPN and CDR2 SVGIG (reference sequence). The DNA of the CDR3 is TGTGCCTGTTCTGGGGTAGCGGTGAGTTACGAGCAGTACTTC. It codes for CACSGVAVSYEQYF.

A single count supports this clone. The chain links TRBV30 to TRBJ1-1; TRBD1 is a possible D gene (6 bases). CDR3 length equals 14 residues. Germline assignment: CDR1 GTSNPN and CDR2 SVGIG (reference sequence). The V end was cut by 0 bases, the J end by 3 bases, with 11 bases between. The CDR3 sequence: CAWSVTGQDTEAFF. The CDR3 bases are TGTGCCTGGAGTGTAACAGGGCAAGACACTGAAGCTTTCTTT.

The chain recombines TRBV5-8 with TRBJ1-2; 9 bases map to TRBD1. Trimming at V came to 3 bases and at J to 2 bases, leaving 5 bases not matched to a gene. In germline, CDR1 is SGHTS, CDR2 YDEGEE. This CDR3 has 15 residues. The CDR3 nucleotides read TGTGCCAGCAGCTCTTGGGACAGGGCAAACTATGGCTACACCTTC. As protein: CASSSWDRANYGYTF.

Note on this clone: This sample also contains other DNA sequences that code for the same CDR3. V is TRBV5-1 and J is TRBJ1-2, with D tentatively TRBD1 (6 bases). Deletions cut 0 bases from V and 5 bases from J, with 8 bases between. The CDR3 sequence is 13 residues long. Germline V CDR1 and CDR2: SGHRS, YFSETQ. The CDR3 bases are TGCGCCAGCAGCTTGGGGACAGTTTATGGCTACACCTTC. Its protein is CASSLGTVYGYTF.

This sequence joins TRBV7-9 and TRBJ2-3; TRBD2 matches 11 bases. V lost 5 bases, J lost 5 bases, and 9 bases stayed unmatched. Germline CDR1 and CDR2: SEHNR and FQNEAQ (reference sequence). This CDR3 comprises 16 residues. In nucleotides, the CDR3 is TGTGCCAGCAGCCGCATCGGGACTAGCGGATTAGATACGCAGTATTTT. The encoded protein is CASSRIGTSGLDTQYF.

The chain combines TRBV19 with TRBJ1-5; 12 nucleotides line up with TRBD1. J was trimmed by 2 bases and V by 8 bases; bases with no gene match: 13. Per the germline V gene, CDR1 is LNHDA and CDR2 is SQIVND (reference sequence). The CDR3 covers 18 residues. CDR3 loop: CASSPPGQGAGGNQPQHF. The CDR3 nucleotides read TGTGCCAGTTCTCCCCCGGGACAGGGGGCAGGCGGCAATCAGCCCCAGCATTTT.

A few counts support this clone. The rearrangement uses TRBV28 and TRBJ1-2, with D perhaps matching TRBD1 (5 bases). Germline V gene lookup returns CDR1 MDHEN and CDR2 SYDVKM. The CDR3 spans 14 residues. Trimming took off 1 base at V and 3 bases at J, with 9 bases between the two ends. This CDR3 is CASSLLGGYYGYTF. The CDR3 coding sequence is TGTGCCAGCAGTTTATTGGGGGGGTACTATGGCTACACCTTC.

The chain combines TRBV6-5 with TRBJ2-7, with D perhaps matching TRBD1 or TRBD2 (7 bases each). Germline CDR1 is MNHEY and CDR2 is SVGAGI. The CDR3 totals 11 residues. The germline V and J ends were trimmed by 10 bases and 9 bases, with 16 bases remaining between them. CDR3 in amino acids: CATRQGGAQYF. The CDR3 nucleotides are TGTGCCACCAGACAGGGAGGGGCGCAGTACTTC.

V is TRBV3-1 (or the pseudogene TRBV3-2) and J is TRBJ2-1; D is uncertain. This CDR3 has 15 amino acids. Per germline, CDR1 LGHDT and CDR2 YNNKEL (reference sequence). V lost 0 bases, J lost 2 bases, and 8 bases lay in between. The CDR3 coding sequence is TGTGCCAGCAGCCAAGAGACACAAGCCTACAATGAGCAGTTCTTC. This encodes CASSQETQAYNEQFF.

The genes are TRBV28 and TRBJ2-3; D unclear. V was trimmed by 4 bases and J by 7 bases, leaving 3 bases between them. The CDR3 length is 10 residues. CDR1 and CDR2 (germline): MDHEN, SYDVKM. CDR3 sequence: CASSSHTQYF. CDR3 sequence (DNA): TGTGCCAGCAGTTCCCATACGCAGTATTTT.

This chain uses TRBV2 with TRBJ2-3; D is perhaps TRBD1 (6 bases). The ends were cut back, 10 bases at V and 6 bases at J, with 14 bases in the middle. The CDR3 runs 12 residues. CDR1 SNHLY and CDR2 FYNNEI come from the germline V gene. This CDR3 reads CAIRARGDTQYF. DNA of the CDR3: TGTGCCATCCGGGCCAGGGGTGATACGCAGTATTTT.

The chain recombines TRBV2 with TRBJ1-2, with D tentatively TRBD1 (6 bases). CDR3 length: 13 amino acids. CDR1 and CDR2 (germline): SNHLY, FYNNEI. Trimming shortened V by 7 bases and J by 4 bases, and 13 bases separated the two germline ends. The CDR3 DNA sequence: TGTGCCAGCATGTTCCAGGGGTTCTATGGCTACACCTTC. Translating it yields CASMFQGFYGYTF.